Following are 21 T cell receptor beta chains from one sample sequenced in a study of shared clonotypes between healthy human individuals. CD45RO negativity and positive selection for CCR7 defined naive CD8 cells, a population that excluded terminally differentiated effector memory CD45RA+ cells. Method: immunoSEQ multiplex PCR; TCRdb's copy keeps in-frame clones and lacks some. The data show around 640,000 clones, approximately 96% seen once. Material for sequencing was naive CD8+ T cells sorted from blood. These receptors came from a woman aged 30 to 39 in good health.

The chain employs TRBV27 and TRBJ1-2; 8 nucleotides align to TRBD1. Unmatched junction bases numbered 10, after V lost 3 bases and J lost 4 bases. CDR1 and CDR2 (germline): MNHEY, SMNVEV (reference sequence). The CDR3 is 16 amino acids. CDR3: CASSLSAIGTGYGYTF. In nucleotides, the CDR3 is TGTGCCAGCAGTTTGTCAGCGATAGGGACAGGCTATGGCTACACCTTC.

The gene calls are TRBV28 and TRBJ2-7; 9 nucleotides align to TRBD1. Germline loops: CDR1 MDHEN, CDR2 SYDVKM. The junction had 7 bases not matched to a gene; V was cut back by 4 bases and J by 6 bases. The CDR3 spans 14 residues. The CDR3 region is CASSSGQGRSEQYF. The CDR3 region has the DNA TGTGCCAGCAGTTCTGGACAGGGGAGGTCCGAGCAGTACTTC.

This rearrangement joins TRBV5-8 to TRBJ1-5; D gene ambiguous. Trimming removed 3 bases at V and 5 bases at J, with 9 bases between. The CDR3 runs 13 residues. The germline V gene has CDR1 SGHTS and CDR2 YDEGEE. The CDR3 region has the DNA TGTGCCAGCAGCTGGGGTTCCCATCAGCCCCAGCATTTT. Protein sequence: CASSWGSHQPQHF.

The chain is built from TRBV6-5 and TRBJ1-2; 8 bases match TRBD1. The CDR3 covers 16 residues. Per germline, CDR1 MNHEY and CDR2 SVGAGI. Unmatched junction bases numbered 5, after V lost 0 bases and J lost 2 bases. In DNA form, the CDR3 reads TGTGCCAGCAGTTACTCGACAGGGGAGGCCAACTATGGCTACACCTTC. Translated: CASSYSTGEANYGYTF.

The rearrangement links TRBV5-6 to TRBJ2-3, with 8 nucleotides matching TRBD2. CDR1 and CDR2 (germline): SGHDT, YYEEEE. J gave up 4 bases and V 0 bases, and 4 bases lay outside the gene matches. This CDR3 is built from 15 residues. The DNA of the CDR3 is TGTGCCAGCAGCTTGGCGGGAGGGCTCTCAGATACGCAGTATTTT. Amino acids: CASSLAGGLSDTQYF.

CDR3 coding DNA: TGTGCCAGCAGCTCCAAACTAGCGGCCAGCTCCTACAATGAGCAGTTCTTC. Its protein product is CASSSKLAASSYNEQFF. The genes are TRBV13 and TRBJ2-1; 8 positions agree with TRBD2. The CDR3 contains 17 residues. V dropped 4 bases and J dropped 0; count of bases not matched to a gene: 8. Per the germline V gene, CDR1 is PRHDT and CDR2 is FYEKMQ (reference sequence).

This clone was recorded once. The chain is built from TRBV27 and TRBJ1-5; D gene uncertain. Trimming left V 5 bases short and J 3 bases short, with 5 bases between. Germline V gene sequence: CDR1 MNHEY, CDR2 SMNVEV (reference sequence). The CDR3 totals 12 residues. The CDR3 is CASSNPNQPQHF. CDR3 nucleotide sequence: TGTGCCAGCAGTAATCCCAATCAGCCCCAGCATTTT.

J is TRBJ1-5 and V is TRBV19, with a possible D match to TRBD1 (5 bases). CDR1 is LNHDA and CDR2 is SQIVND in the germline V gene (reference sequence). The CDR3 is made up of 17 amino acids. Trimming pared 2 bases from V and 5 bases from J, leaving 19 bases between. The CDR3 DNA is TGTGCCAGTAGTATAATGGGACCGGGGCGTGCCGATCAGCCCCAGCATTTT. Its translation: CASSIMGPGRADQPQHF.

The chain joins TRBV28 to TRBJ1-2, with 10 positions matching TRBD1. The CDR3 runs 15 residues. The germline V gene has CDR1 MDHEN and CDR2 SYDVKM. The V and J ends lost 5 bases and 3 bases, in that order; junction bases with no gene match: 6. The CDR3 DNA follows: TGTGCCAGCAGTCAGGACAGGGGGAATCACTATGGCTACACCTTC. It yields the protein CASSQDRGNHYGYTF.

The chain is built from TRBV15 and TRBJ2-6; D may be TRBD1 or TRBD2 (5 bases each). Germline V lookup: CDR1 LNHNV, CDR2 YYDKDF (reference sequence). The CDR3 runs to 13 residues. Trimming pared 6 bases from V and 3 bases from J, leaving 6 bases between. Written as DNA, the CDR3 is TGTGCCACCAGGGGACGTGGGGCCAACGTCCTGACTTTC. This sequence encodes CATRGRGANVLTF. The whole variable domain, filled in from reference TRBV15 and TRBJ2-6, reads DAMVIQNPRYQVTQFGKPVTLSCSQTLNHNVMYWYQQKSSQAPKLLFHYYDKDFNNEADTPDNFQSRRPNTSFCFLDIRSPGLGDTAMYLCATRGRGANVLTFGAGSRLTVL.

The V call is TRBV5-6, the J call TRBJ2-1; D is ambiguous. From germline, CDR1 is SGHDT and CDR2 YYEEEE. This CDR3 region has 16 residues. V dropped 2 bases and J dropped 1 base, with 13 bases sitting between them. The CDR3 coding sequence is TGTGCCAGCAGCTTCTTCGCACGTAGTTCCTACAATGAGCAGTTCTTC. Its translation is CASSFFARSSYNEQFF. The full variable domain, its missing parts supplied by reference TRBV5-6 and TRBJ2-1, is DAGVTQSPTHLIKTRGQQVTLRCSPKSGHDTVSWYQQALGQGPQFIFQYYEEEERQRGNFPDRFSGHQFPNYSSELNVNALLLGDSALYLCASSFFARSSYNEQFFGPGTRLTVL.

The rearrangement joins TRBV6-1 to TRBJ2-7, with D uncertain. CDR1 MNHNS and CDR2 SASEGT come from the germline V gene. With 3 bases removed from V and 2 bases from J, the gap between germline ends came to 11 bases. The CDR3 is made up of 14 amino acids. In DNA form, the CDR3 reads TGTGCCAGCAGTGAGGGCCTACCCCCCTACGAGCAGTACTTC. It codes for CASSEGLPPYEQYF.

In regard to this clone: Germline and junction disagree at one end, which may indicate a read error. The chain couples TRBV9 to TRBJ2-7, with 11 positions matching TRBD2. CDR1 SGDLS and CDR2 YYNGEE come from the germline V gene. This CDR3 spans 15 amino acids. CDR3 residues: CASSVGLAGTYEQHF. The CDR3 DNA reads as TGTGCCAGCAGCGTAGGACTAGCGGGGACCTACGAGCAGCACTTC.

V and J are TRBV2 and TRBJ2-3; 8 nucleotides agree with TRBD1. From germline, CDR1 is SNHLY and CDR2 FYNNEI. The ends lost 6 bases at V and 4 bases at J; junction bases unmatched: 12. This CDR3 spans 16 amino acids. This chain's CDR3 is CASSPSPTGEADTQYF. The CDR3 DNA follows: TGTGCCAGCAGCCCAAGCCCGACAGGGGAGGCAGATACGCAGTATTTT.

This chain links TRBV4-1 with TRBJ2-1, with D uncertain. CDR3 size: 16 residues. From germline, CDR1 is MGHRA and CDR2 YSYEKL. Between the trimmed V and J ends, which lost 0 bases and 7 bases, there was a span of 16 bases. The CDR3 coding sequence is TGCGCCAGCAGCCAAGATCAACGTGGGGTAGAAAATGAGCAGTTCTTC. It encodes CASSQDQRGVENEQFF.

The chain recombines TRBV10-2 with TRBJ2-2; possibly TRBD1 for D (5 bases). The CDR3 is made up of 12 amino acids. V gave up 9 bases and J gave up 5 bases, with 10 bases separating them. Germline V gene sequence: CDR1 WSHSY, CDR2 SAAADI. In DNA, the CDR3 is TGCGCCAGTAGGGGCCTAACCGGGGAGCTGTTTTTT. Protein product: CASRGLTGELFF.

The rearrangement links TRBV19 to TRBJ2-5, with 14 bases aligning to TRBD2. V shed 4 bases and J 4 bases; nucleotides not matched to a gene: 5. In germline, CDR1 is LNHDA, CDR2 SQIVND (reference sequence). The CDR3 runs to 16 residues. DNA for the CDR3: TGTGCCAGTAGTACCTCGGGACTAGCGGGAGTAGAGACCCAGTACTTC. Translated, it gives CASSTSGLAGVETQYF. Combining the CDR3 with reference TRBV19 and TRBJ2-5 gives the whole variable domain DGGITQSPKYLFRKEGQNVTLSCEQNLNHDAMYWYRQDPGQGLRLIYYSQIVNDFQKGDIAEGYSVSREKKESFPLTVTSAQKNPTAFYLCASSTSGLAGVETQYFGPGTRLLVL.

V usage is TRBV27 and J usage is TRBJ2-3, with 7 nucleotides matching TRBD2. Germline CDR1 is MNHEY and CDR2 is SMNVEV (reference sequence). Losses at the gene ends were 7 bases for V and 2 bases for J; bases not matched to a gene: 12. This CDR3 contains 16 residues. CDR3 region: CASMEAGVTITDTQYF. In DNA form, the CDR3 reads TGTGCCAGCATGGAGGCGGGAGTGACTATCACAGATACGCAGTATTTT.

The chain recombines TRBV11-2 with TRBJ2-5; TRBD2 matches 9 bases. Unmatched junction bases numbered 5, after V lost 4 bases and J lost 5 bases. The CDR3 runs 14 residues. Germline V CDR1 and CDR2: SGHAT, FQNNGV. The CDR3: CASSSLSGRETQYF. The CDR3, as DNA: TGTGCCAGCAGCTCCCTAAGCGGGAGGGAGACCCAGTACTTC.

CDR3 nucleotides: TGTGCCAGTAGTATGGGACCCCCGATAGCGGGGGGGGTAAATGAGCAGTTCTTC. Translated: CASSMGPPIAGGVNEQFF. The rearrangement uses TRBV19 and TRBJ2-1, with 11 bases that match TRBD2. The germline gives CDR1 LNHDA, CDR2 SQIVND (reference sequence). This CDR3 is 18 amino acids long. The V and J ends lost 3 bases and 7 bases, in that order; junction bases with no gene match: 14.

The chain uses TRBV6-1 and TRBJ2-7, with 7 positions matching TRBD1. Germline loops: CDR1 MNHNS, CDR2 SASEGT. The V gene end was trimmed by 5 bases and the J gene end by 3 bases; junction bases not matched to a gene: 4. The CDR3 has 13 residues. CDR3 coding DNA: TGTGCCAGCAGTTTTGACAGGGACTACGAGCAGTACTTC. This translates into CASSFDRDYEQYF.